The 25 T cell receptor beta chains below come from one sample, sequenced in a study of T cell responses to AZD1222 COVID-19 vaccine. The repertoire was sequenced with immunoSEQ multiplex PCR; TCRdb's copy has only in-frame clones and lacks some. This sample has around 70,000 clones, with about four fifths found just once. Specimen: peripheral blood, collected on day 0 of MenACWY control vaccination. The receptors here all came from an adult in good health.

The rearrangement links TRBV7-2 to TRBJ1-6; D might be TRBD1 (6 bases). Germline CDR1 SGHTA, CDR2 FQGNSA. The germline V and J ends were trimmed by 1 base and 10 bases, with 11 bases remaining between them. This CDR3 is 14 amino acids long. CDR3 sequence reads: CASSLGTAESPLHF. In DNA form, the CDR3 reads TGTGCCAGCAGCTTAGGGACAGCAGAGTCACCCCTCCACTTT.

This clone was counted a single time. As DNA, the CDR3 is TGTGCCAGCAGCAAGGGGGACCCATCCTGGGCAGGGCATGATGGCTACACCTTC. Residues: CASSKGDPSWAGHDGYTF. The J gene is TRBJ1-2, the V gene TRBV21-1. TRBV21-1 is a pseudogene segment. The CDR3 has 18 amino acids.

This clone has just a few counts. The rearrangement links TRBV4-1 to TRBJ2-1; D is undetermined. V dropped 4 bases and J dropped 0 bases, with 13 bases sitting between them. The CDR3 covers 16 residues. Germline-derived CDR1 and CDR2 are MGHRA and YSYEKL. This chain's CDR3 is CASSLLPRFSYNEQFF. CDR3 DNA: TGCGCCAGCAGCCTCCTGCCCCGGTTCTCCTACAATGAGCAGTTCTTC.

Only one count was recorded for this clone. The chain couples TRBV13 to TRBJ2-3, with TRBD2 as a possible D gene (6 bases). CDR3 length equals 14 residues. CDR1 PRHDT and CDR2 FYEKMQ come from the germline V gene (reference sequence). Deletions cut 5 bases from V and 6 bases from J, with 15 bases between. The CDR3 spells CASSRDLGRDTQYF. The DNA of the CDR3 is TGTGCCAGCAGCAGGGACTTAGGCAGGGATACGCAGTATTTT. Full variable domain (rest looked up from reference TRBV13 and TRBJ2-3): AAGVIQSPRHLIKEKRETATLKCYPIPRHDTVYWYQQGPGQDPQFLISFYEKMQSDKGSIPDRFSAQQFSDYHSELNMSSLELGDSALYFCASSRDLGRDTQYFGPGTRLTVL.

The V gene is TRBV7-2, the J gene TRBJ1-5, with D possibly TRBD1 on 5 matching bases. This CDR3 is built from 14 residues. With 4 bases removed from V and 4 bases from J, the gap between germline ends came to 11 bases. Germline CDR1 and CDR2: SGHTA and FQGNSA. In nucleotides, the CDR3 is TGTGCCAGCAGCTACGGGACGGCTAATCAGCCCCAGCATTTT. Translation: CASSYGTANQPQHF.

The chain combines TRBV3-1 (or the pseudogene TRBV3-2) with TRBJ2-5, with D possibly being TRBD2 (6 bases). The CDR3 spans 14 residues. V gave up 4 bases and J gave up 3 bases, with 12 bases separating them. Per germline, CDR1 LGHDT and CDR2 YNNKEL (reference sequence). CDR3 DNA: TGTGCCAGCAGCCCGGGACTCGTAAAAGAGACCCAGTACTTC. This gives the protein CASSPGLVKETQYF.

Of note for this clone: One end of the junction is discordant with germline, which a read error may explain. This rearrangement joins TRBV3-1 (or the pseudogene TRBV3-2) to TRBJ1-2; D perhaps matches TRBD1 (5 bases). Germline V gene sequence: CDR1 LGHDT, CDR2 YNNKEL (reference sequence). This CDR3 has 14 amino acids. This CDR3 is CTSSQETARDGYTF. CDR3 DNA sequence: TGTACCAGCAGCCAAGAGACAGCTCGGGATGGCTACACCTTC.

This clone has just a few counts. This sequence joins TRBV2 and TRBJ2-7, with TRBD1 matching 9 bases. The CDR3 is made up of 16 amino acids. Trimming cost V 7 bases and J 0 bases; bases outside gene matches: 10. CDR1 and CDR2 (germline): SNHLY, FYNNEI. The CDR3 spells CASTSTRQGVSYEQYF. In nucleotides, the CDR3 is TGTGCCAGCACCAGCACTCGACAGGGGGTCTCCTACGAGCAGTACTTC.

The chain couples TRBV6-5 to TRBJ2-7; 9 bases match TRBD1. The CDR3 sequence is 15 residues long. In germline, CDR1 is MNHEY, CDR2 SVGAGI. The junction had 9 bases not matched to a gene; V was cut back by 4 bases and J by 5 bases. DNA for the CDR3: TGTGCCAGCAGTTCCACCGGGACAGGGAGCGACGAGCAGTACTTC. Translating gives CASSSTGTGSDEQYF.

The V and J genes are TRBV28 and TRBJ1-2; D remains unclear. The V end was cut by 3 bases, the J end by 5 bases, with 10 bases between. From germline, CDR1 is MDHEN and CDR2 SYDVKM. CDR3 size: 13 residues. CDR3 in DNA: TGTGCCAGCAGTTTGGTCGGGCCTTATGGCTACACCTTC. It encodes CASSLVGPYGYTF.

This clone was seen just once. The V and J genes are TRBV6-5 and TRBJ2-1; unclear D gene. The germline gives CDR1 MNHEY, CDR2 SVGAGI. CDR3 length equals 15 residues. Trimming pared 10 bases from V and 1 base from J, leaving 17 bases between. DNA for the CDR3: TGTGCCACCAGAAATCGCGGTGGGTCCTACAATGAGCAGTTCTTC. Its translation is CATRNRGGSYNEQFF.

This chain uses TRBV5-6 with TRBJ2-7; 7 nucleotides agree with TRBD2. Germline CDR1 reads SGHDT; CDR2 reads YYEEEE. The V gene end was trimmed by 4 bases and the J gene end by 0 bases; junction bases not matched to a gene: 7. The CDR3 extends over 15 amino acids. The CDR3 protein is CASSGLAGRSYEQYF. CDR3 sequence (DNA): TGTGCCAGCAGCGGATTAGCGGGCCGCTCCTACGAGCAGTACTTC.

CDR3 region: CASSSNYGYTF. The CDR3 bases are TGTGCCAGCAGCTCTAACTATGGCTACACCTTC. This chain connects TRBV7-2 to TRBJ1-2; D call uncertain. CDR3 size: 11 residues. Germline V gene sequence: CDR1 SGHTA, CDR2 FQGNSA. V lost 4 bases, J lost 0 bases, and 0 bases lay in between.

The chain employs TRBV18 and TRBJ2-2; 7 bases agree with TRBD1. Germline loops: CDR1 KGHSH, CDR2 LQKENI. The CDR3 consists of 16 residues. V dropped 3 bases and J dropped 3; count of bases not matched to a gene: 7. CDR3: CASSPPTGVDTGELFF. In DNA, the CDR3 is TGTGCCAGCTCACCTCCAACAGGGGTCGACACCGGGGAGCTGTTTTTT.

The chain joins TRBV11-2 to TRBJ1-2; TRBD1 aligns across 8 bases. This CDR3 spans 13 amino acids. Germline V gene sequence: CDR1 SGHAT, CDR2 FQNNGV. V lost 1 base and J lost 6; bases outside the gene matches: 1. The CDR3, as DNA: TGTGCCAGCAGCTTAGGACAGGGGAATGGCTACACCTTC. Its translation: CASSLGQGNGYTF.

The gene calls are TRBV28 and TRBJ1-5; D is ambiguous. The CDR3 is 14 amino acids. Deletions cut 2 bases from V and 0 bases from J, with 5 bases between. CDR1 is MDHEN and CDR2 is SYDVKM in the germline V gene. CDR3 DNA: TGTGCCAGCAGTTTACAGCTTAGCAATCAGCCCCAGCATTTT. It yields the protein CASSLQLSNQPQHF.

DNA for the CDR3: TGTGCCAGCAGCGTTGGATCTAACCCAGGGGGCTATGGCTACACCTTC. This sequence encodes CASSVGSNPGGYGYTF. The gene calls are TRBV9 and TRBJ1-2; 7 bases align to TRBD1. V shed 2 bases, J shed 4 bases, and the junction held 11 bases outside the gene matches. Germline values: CDR1 SGDLS, CDR2 YYNGEE. This CDR3 has 16 residues.

The CDR3 is CASSLYAGAYEQYF. DNA of the CDR3: TGCGCCAGCAGCTTGTACGCAGGGGCGTACGAGCAGTACTTC. The chain links TRBV5-1 to TRBJ2-7, with D perhaps matching TRBD1 (6 bases). CDR3 length: 14 amino acids. Germline CDR1 SGHRS, CDR2 YFSETQ. V lost 1 base to trimming and J lost 4 bases, with 12 bases between them. Complete variable domain (other parts from reference TRBV5-1 and TRBJ2-7): KAGVTQTPRYLIKTRGQQVTLSCSPISGHRSVSWYQQTPGQGLQFLFEYFSETQRNKGNFPGRFSGRQFSNSRSEMNVSTLELGDSALYLCASSLYAGAYEQYFGPGTRLTVT.

V usage is TRBV5-4 and J usage is TRBJ2-5, with D maybe TRBD1 (5 bases). V lost 1 base and J lost 1, with 8 bases in between. The V gene's germline CDR1 is SGHNT and CDR2 YYREEE (reference sequence). This CDR3 region has 14 residues. The chain's CDR3 is CASSLQGVQETQYF. DNA for the CDR3: TGTGCCAGCAGCTTGCAGGGCGTCCAAGAGACCCAGTACTTC. Together with reference TRBV5-4 and TRBJ2-5, the CDR3 gives the full variable domain: ETGVTQSPTHLIKTRGQQVTLRCSSQSGHNTVSWYQQALGQGPQFIFQYYREEENGRGNFPPRFSGLQFPNYSSELNVNALELDDSALYLCASSLQGVQETQYFGPGTRLLVL.

The chain uses TRBV7-8 and TRBJ2-7, with D perhaps assigned TRBD1 or TRBD2 (6 bases each). Germline-derived CDR1 and CDR2 are SGHVS and FQNEAQ. The CDR3 sequence is 17 residues long. V was clipped by 1 base and J by 2 bases, with 18 bases between them. CDR3 coding DNA: TGTGCCAGCAGCTTAGGTCGGGGGCGCTCGTTCCCCTACGAGCAGTACTTC. Translated, it gives CASSLGRGRSFPYEQYF. The variable domain in full, with the rest retrieved from reference TRBV7-8 and TRBJ2-7, is GAGVSQSPRYKVAKRGQDVALRCDPISGHVSLFWYQQALGQGPEFLTYFQNEAQLDKSGLPSDRFFAERPEGSVSTLKIQRTQQEDSAVYLCASSLGRGRSFPYEQYFGPGTRLTVT.

This chain links TRBV5-5 with TRBJ1-3, with 10 bases fitting TRBD1. The CDR3 runs 16 residues. Germline loops: CDR1 SGHKS, CDR2 YYEKEE (reference sequence). V shed 4 bases, J shed 3 bases, and the junction held 7 bases outside the gene matches. The CDR3 reads CASSRGTGAGGNTIYF. CDR3 sequence (DNA): TGTGCCAGCAGCCGGGGGACAGGGGCTGGTGGAAACACCATATATTTT. The whole variable domain, remainder taken from reference TRBV5-5 and TRBJ1-3, is DAGVTQSPTHLIKTRGQQVTLRCSPISGHKSVSWYQQVLGQGPQFIFQYYEKEERGRGNFPDRFSARQFPNYSSELNVNALLLGDSALYLCASSRGTGAGGNTIYFGEGSWLTVV.

This rearrangement joins TRBV5-4 to TRBJ2-1, with 11 bases fitting TRBD2. Germline CDR1 and CDR2: SGHNT and YYREEE (reference sequence). Trimming cost V 4 bases and J 8 bases; bases outside gene matches: 17. This CDR3 is built from 18 residues. In nucleotides, the CDR3 is TGTGCCAGCAGCATTCAGGGAAGGCGACTAGCGGGAAAGGATGAGCAGTTCTTC. Its translation: CASSIQGRRLAGKDEQFF.

The rearrangement joins TRBV19 to TRBJ2-2; no clear D gene. V lost 1 base to trimming and J lost 3 bases, with 12 bases between them. The CDR3 totals 16 residues. Germline loops: CDR1 LNHDA, CDR2 SQIVND (reference sequence). CDR3 protein: CASSIGGLMDTGELFF. The CDR3 nucleotides read TGTGCCAGTAGTATAGGGGGATTGATGGACACCGGGGAGCTGTTTTTT.

The chain uses TRBV4-1 and TRBJ1-2; 7 bases are a match to TRBD1. CDR1 and CDR2 from the germline V gene are MGHRA and YSYEKL. This CDR3 is built from 16 residues. The V segment lost 3 bases and the J segment 3 bases; nucleotides outside the gene matches: 10. The CDR3 region has the DNA TGCGCCAGCAGCCACCTAGCGGTCAGGGGGTACTATGGCTACACCTTC. Translation: CASSHLAVRGYYGYTF.

The rearrangement links TRBV9 to TRBJ2-4; TRBD1 matches at 10 bases. The CDR3 contains 16 residues. Germline V lookup: CDR1 SGDLS, CDR2 YYNGEE. The ends lost 2 bases at V and 3 bases at J; junction bases unmatched: 5. As DNA, the CDR3 is TGTGCCAGCAGCGTTTCGACAGGGGGCGGCAAAAACATTCAGTACTTC. Protein sequence: CASSVSTGGGKNIQYF.